This paragraph reports one T cell receptor (beta chain). At the DNA level, this CDR3 is encoded by other sequences in the same sample as well. V shed 2 bases and J 8 bases; nucleotides not matched to a gene: 3. In germline, CDR1 is SGHAT, CDR2 FQNNGV. The CDR3 is 15 residues long. This sample is drawn from a study of blood T cell repertoires in COVID-19. Study details: Spain, Italy and the United States supplied samples that represented acute and convalescent COVID-19. T cells, B-cell-depleted T cells, or PBMCs provided the cDNA or gDNA that served as material.

Original methodology: From reference gene primer amplification, estimates of nucleated cell counts were derived. The protocol was immunoSEQ multiplex PCR, while the TCRdb copy is restricted to in-frame clones and leaves out a portion. V and J calls and clone size are as listed in that table; D and trimming were resolved from the DNA. This repertoire shows 200,000 to 300,000 clones, roughly 86% found once; its top ten account for 8.5% to 10%. This sequence joins TRBV11-2 and TRBJ2-1, with 13 positions matching TRBD2. The sample consisted of peripheral blood. This clonotype was sampled from a man between 40 and 49 years old who had recovered from COVID-19. The CDR3 nucleotides read TGTGCCAGCAGCTTAACCGGACTAGCGGGAGATGAGCAGTTCTTC. Translation: CASSLTGLAGDEQFF.